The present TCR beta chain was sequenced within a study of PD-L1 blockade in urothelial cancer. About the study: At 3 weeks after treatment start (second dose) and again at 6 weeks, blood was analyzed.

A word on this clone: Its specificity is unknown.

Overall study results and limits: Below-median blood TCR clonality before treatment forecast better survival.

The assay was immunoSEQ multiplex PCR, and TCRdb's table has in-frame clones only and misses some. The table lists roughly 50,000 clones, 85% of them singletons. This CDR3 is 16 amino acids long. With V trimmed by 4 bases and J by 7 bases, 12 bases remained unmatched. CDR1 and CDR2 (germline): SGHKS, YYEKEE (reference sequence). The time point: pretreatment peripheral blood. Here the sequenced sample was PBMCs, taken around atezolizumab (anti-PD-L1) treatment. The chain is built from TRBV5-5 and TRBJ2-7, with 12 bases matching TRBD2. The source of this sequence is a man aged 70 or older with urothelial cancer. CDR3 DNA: TGTGCCAGCAGCCGCGAACGACTAGCGGGAGCCGAAGAGCAGTACTTC. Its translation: CASSRERLAGAEEQYF.